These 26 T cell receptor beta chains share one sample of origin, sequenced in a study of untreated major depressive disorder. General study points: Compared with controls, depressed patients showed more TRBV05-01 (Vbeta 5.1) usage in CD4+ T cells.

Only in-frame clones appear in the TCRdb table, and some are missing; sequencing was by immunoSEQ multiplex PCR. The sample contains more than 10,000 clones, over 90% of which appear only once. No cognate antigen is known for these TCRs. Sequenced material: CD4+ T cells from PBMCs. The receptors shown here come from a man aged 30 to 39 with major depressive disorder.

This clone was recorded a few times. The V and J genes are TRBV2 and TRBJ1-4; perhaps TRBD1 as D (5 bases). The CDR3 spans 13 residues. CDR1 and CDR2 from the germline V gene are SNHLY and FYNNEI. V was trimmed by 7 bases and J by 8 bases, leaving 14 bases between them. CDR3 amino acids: CASNGQGLEKLFF. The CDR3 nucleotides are TGTGCCAGCAATGGCCAGGGACTGGAAAAACTGTTTTTT.

The CDR3 loop is CAVGAGADQPQHF. CDR3 in DNA: TGTGCTGTTGGGGCAGGGGCTGATCAGCCCCAGCATTTT. The chain joins TRBV19 to TRBJ1-5, with D possibly TRBD1 on 6 matching bases. The CDR3 consists of 13 residues. CDR1 is LNHDA, CDR2 SQIVND, per germline (reference sequence).

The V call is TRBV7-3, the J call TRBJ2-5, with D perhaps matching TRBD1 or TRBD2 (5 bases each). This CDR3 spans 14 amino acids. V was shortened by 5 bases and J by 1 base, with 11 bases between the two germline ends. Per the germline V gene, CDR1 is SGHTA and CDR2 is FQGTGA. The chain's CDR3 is CASSPGPLQETQYF. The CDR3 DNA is TGTGCCAGCAGCCCGGGACCCCTCCAAGAGACCCAGTACTTC.

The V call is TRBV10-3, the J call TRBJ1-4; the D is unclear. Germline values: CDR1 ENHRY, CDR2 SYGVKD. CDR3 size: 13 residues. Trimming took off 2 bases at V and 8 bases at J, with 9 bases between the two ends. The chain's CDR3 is CAISEAGGEKLFF. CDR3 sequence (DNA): TGTGCCATCAGTGAGGCGGGTGGAGAAAAACTGTTTTTT.

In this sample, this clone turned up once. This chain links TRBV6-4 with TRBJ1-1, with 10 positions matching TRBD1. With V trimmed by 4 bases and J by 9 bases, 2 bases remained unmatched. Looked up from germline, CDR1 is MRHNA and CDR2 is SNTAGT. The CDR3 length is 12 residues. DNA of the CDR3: TGTGCCAGCAGTGCGACAGGGGGCAAAGCTTTCTTT. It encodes CASSATGGKAFF.

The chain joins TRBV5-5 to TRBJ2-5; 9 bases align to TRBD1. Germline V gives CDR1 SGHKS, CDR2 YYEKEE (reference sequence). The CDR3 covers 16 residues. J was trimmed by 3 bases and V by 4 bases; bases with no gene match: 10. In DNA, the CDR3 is TGTGCCAGCAGCACCTTCTCCGGGACAGGGAAAGAGACCCAGTACTTC. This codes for CASSTFSGTGKETQYF.

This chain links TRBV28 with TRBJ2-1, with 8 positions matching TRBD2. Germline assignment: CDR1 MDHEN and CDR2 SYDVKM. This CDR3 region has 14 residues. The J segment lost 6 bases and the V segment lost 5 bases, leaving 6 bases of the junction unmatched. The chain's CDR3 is CASSRGGASNEQFF. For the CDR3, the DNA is TGTGCCAGCAGTCGGGGGGGCGCCTCCAATGAGCAGTTCTTC.

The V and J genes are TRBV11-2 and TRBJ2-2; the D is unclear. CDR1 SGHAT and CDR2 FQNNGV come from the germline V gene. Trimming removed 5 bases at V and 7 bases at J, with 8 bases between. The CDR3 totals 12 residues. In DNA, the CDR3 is TGTGCCAGCAGCGCCGGAGACGGGGAGCTGTTTTTT. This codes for CASSAGDGELFF. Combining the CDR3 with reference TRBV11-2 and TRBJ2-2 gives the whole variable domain EAGVAQSPRYKIIEKRQSVAFWCNPISGHATLYWYQQILGQGPKLLIQFQNNGVVDDSQLPKDRFSAERLKGVDSTLKIQPAKLEDSAVYLCASSAGDGELFFGEGSRLTVL.

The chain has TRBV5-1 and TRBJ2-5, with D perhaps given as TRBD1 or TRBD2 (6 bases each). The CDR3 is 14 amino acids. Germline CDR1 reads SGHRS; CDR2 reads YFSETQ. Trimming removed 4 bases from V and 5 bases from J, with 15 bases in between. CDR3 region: CASSQTGGQETQYF. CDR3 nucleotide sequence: TGCGCCAGCAGCCAGACTGGGGGGCAGGAGACCCAGTACTTC.

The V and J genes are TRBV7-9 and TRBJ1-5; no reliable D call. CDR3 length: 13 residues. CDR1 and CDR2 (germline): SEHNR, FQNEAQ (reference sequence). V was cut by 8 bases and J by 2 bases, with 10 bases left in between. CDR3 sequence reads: CASGWRGNQPQHF. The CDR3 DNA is TGTGCCAGCGGGTGGAGAGGCAATCAGCCCCAGCATTTT.

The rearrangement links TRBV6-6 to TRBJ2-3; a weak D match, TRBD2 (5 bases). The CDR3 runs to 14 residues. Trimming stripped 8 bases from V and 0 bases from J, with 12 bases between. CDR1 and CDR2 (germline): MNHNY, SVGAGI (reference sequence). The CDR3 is CASRPSSSTDTQYF. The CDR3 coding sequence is TGTGCCAGCCGCCCTAGCAGTAGCACAGATACGCAGTATTTT.

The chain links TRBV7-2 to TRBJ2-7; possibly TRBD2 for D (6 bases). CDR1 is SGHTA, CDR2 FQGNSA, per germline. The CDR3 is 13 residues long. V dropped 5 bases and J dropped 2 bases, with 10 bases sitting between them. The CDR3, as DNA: TGTGCCAGCAGCCGCGGGACGGCCTACGAGCAGTACTTC. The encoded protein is CASSRGTAYEQYF.

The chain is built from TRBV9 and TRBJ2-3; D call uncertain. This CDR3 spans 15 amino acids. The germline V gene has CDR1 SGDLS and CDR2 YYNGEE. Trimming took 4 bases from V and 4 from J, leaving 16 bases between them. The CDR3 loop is CASSPAHSRSDTQYF. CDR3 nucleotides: TGTGCCAGCAGCCCTGCCCACTCTAGGTCAGATACGCAGTATTTT.

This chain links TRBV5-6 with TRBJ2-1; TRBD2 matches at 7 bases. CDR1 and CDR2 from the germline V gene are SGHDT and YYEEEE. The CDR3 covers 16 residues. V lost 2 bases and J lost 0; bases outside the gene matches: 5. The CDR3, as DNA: TGTGCCAGCAGCTTTACTAGCGCGAGCTCCTACAATGAGCAGTTCTTC. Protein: CASSFTSASSYNEQFF.

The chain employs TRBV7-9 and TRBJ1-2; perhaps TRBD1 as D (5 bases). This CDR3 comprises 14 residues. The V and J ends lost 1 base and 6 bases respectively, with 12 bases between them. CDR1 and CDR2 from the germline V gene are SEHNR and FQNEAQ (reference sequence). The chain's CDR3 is CASSLVSGFDGYTF. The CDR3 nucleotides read TGTGCCAGCAGCTTAGTTTCAGGGTTCGATGGCTACACCTTC.

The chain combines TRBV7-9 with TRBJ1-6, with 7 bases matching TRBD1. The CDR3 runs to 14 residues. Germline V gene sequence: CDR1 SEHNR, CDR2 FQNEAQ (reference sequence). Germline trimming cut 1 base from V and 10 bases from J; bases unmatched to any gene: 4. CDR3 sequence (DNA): TGTGCCAGCAGCTTAGGGACAGGAATCTCACCCCTCCACTTT. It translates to CASSLGTGISPLHF.

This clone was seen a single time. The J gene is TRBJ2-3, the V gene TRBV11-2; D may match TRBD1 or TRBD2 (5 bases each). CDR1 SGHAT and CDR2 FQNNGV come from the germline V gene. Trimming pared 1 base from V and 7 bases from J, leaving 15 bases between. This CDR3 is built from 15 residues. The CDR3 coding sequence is TGTGCCAGCAGCTTAGGGGGGTCGAGTCTAAATACGCAGTATTTT. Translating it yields CASSLGGSSLNTQYF.

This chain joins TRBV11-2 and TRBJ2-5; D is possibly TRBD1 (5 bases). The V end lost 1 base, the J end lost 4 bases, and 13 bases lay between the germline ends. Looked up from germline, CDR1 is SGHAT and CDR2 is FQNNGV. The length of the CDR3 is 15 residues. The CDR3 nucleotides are TGTGCCAGCAGCTTAGCAGCAGGGTCGGGAGAGACCCAGTACTTC. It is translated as CASSLAAGSGETQYF.

The CDR3 sequence: CSVEAGTGGYEQYF. CDR3 DNA: TGCAGCGTTGAGGCCGGGACAGGGGGCTACGAGCAGTACTTC. V and J are TRBV29-1 and TRBJ2-7; 11 bases line up with TRBD1. Germline V gives CDR1 SQVTM, CDR2 ANQGSEA. The CDR3 runs 14 residues. The V and J ends lost 3 bases and 3 bases, in that order; junction bases with no gene match: 4.

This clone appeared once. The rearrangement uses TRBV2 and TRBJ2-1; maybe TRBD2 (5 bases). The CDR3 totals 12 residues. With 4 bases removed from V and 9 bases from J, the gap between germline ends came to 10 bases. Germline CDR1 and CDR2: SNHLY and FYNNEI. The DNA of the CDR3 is TGTGCCAGCAGTGCGTCCGGGGTTGAGCAGTTCTTC. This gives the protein CASSASGVEQFF.

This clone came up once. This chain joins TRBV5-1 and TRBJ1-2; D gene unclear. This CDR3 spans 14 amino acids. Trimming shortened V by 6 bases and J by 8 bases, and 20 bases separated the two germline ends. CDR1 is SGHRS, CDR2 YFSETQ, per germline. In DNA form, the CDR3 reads TGCGCCAGCAACATAACTCCAGGCTTTCGGGGCTACACCTTC. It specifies CASNITPGFRGYTF.

The CDR3 here is CASSMDGNTIYF. The CDR3 DNA is TGTGCCAGCTCAATGGACGGAAACACCATATATTTT. The genes are TRBV18 and TRBJ1-3; D remains ambiguous. The CDR3 is 12 residues long. V shed 5 bases and J shed 4 bases, with 6 bases lying between them. Per germline, CDR1 KGHSH and CDR2 LQKENI.

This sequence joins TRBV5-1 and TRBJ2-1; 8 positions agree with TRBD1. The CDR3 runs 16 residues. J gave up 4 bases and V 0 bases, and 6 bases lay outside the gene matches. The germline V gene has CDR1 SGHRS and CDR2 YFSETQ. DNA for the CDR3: TGCGCCAGCAGCTTGGCCGAAGGGACAGGATACAATGAGCAGTTCTTC. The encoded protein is CASSLAEGTGYNEQFF. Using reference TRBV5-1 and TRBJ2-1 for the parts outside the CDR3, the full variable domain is KAGVTQTPRYLIKTRGQQVTLSCSPISGHRSVSWYQQTPGQGLQFLFEYFSETQRNKGNFPGRFSGRQFSNSRSEMNVSTLELGDSALYLCASSLAEGTGYNEQFFGPGTRLTVL.

The CDR3 protein is CASSLSGPGYEQYF. The CDR3 DNA sequence: TGCGCCAGCAGCTTATCGGGCCCTGGATACGAGCAGTACTTC. The chain recombines TRBV5-1 with TRBJ2-7; the D is unclear. V lost 2 bases to trimming and J lost 4 bases, with 13 bases between them. The length of the CDR3 is 14 residues. Germline CDR1 and CDR2: SGHRS and YFSETQ.

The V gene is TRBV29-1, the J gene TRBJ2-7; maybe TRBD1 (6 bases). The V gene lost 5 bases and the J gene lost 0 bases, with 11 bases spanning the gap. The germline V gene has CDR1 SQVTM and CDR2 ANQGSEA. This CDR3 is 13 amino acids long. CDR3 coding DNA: TGCAGCGTTACAGGGTATACCTCCTACGAGCAGTACTTC. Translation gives CSVTGYTSYEQYF.

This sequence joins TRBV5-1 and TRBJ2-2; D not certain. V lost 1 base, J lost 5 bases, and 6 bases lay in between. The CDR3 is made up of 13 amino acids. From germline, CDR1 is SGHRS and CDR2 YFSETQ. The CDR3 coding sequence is TGCGCCAGCAGCTTGTTCGGTACCGGGGAGCTGTTTTTT. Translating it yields CASSLFGTGELFF.